Given below is one T cell receptor (beta chain) in context. The target antigen is unknown. The sample belongs to a study of cytomegalovirus exposure and HLA in healthy donors. Primers for the PCR totalled 60 Vbeta and 13 Jbeta. TCRdb's copy holds only in-frame clones and misses some; the assay was immunoSEQ multiplex PCR. This table holds about 200,000 clones, approximately 86% found once. Study-wide findings and caveats: Clonal expansion was found to be greater in HLA-associated TCR beta chains than in equally common others in a later analysis.

The V and J ends lost 6 bases and 0 bases, in that order; junction bases with no gene match: 5. CDR1 and CDR2 (germline): MNHEY, SVGAGI. The CDR3 has 15 residues. Material for sequencing was PBMCs. V usage is TRBV6-5 and J usage is TRBJ2-7; 10 bases line up with TRBD1. This clonotype was sampled from a woman between 25 and 40 years old in good health and CMV-seronegative. The CDR3 reads CASRPGQGTSYEQYF. The CDR3 region has the DNA TGTGCCAGCAGGCCGGGACAGGGGACCTCCTACGAGCAGTACTTC.